Presented here are 7 T cell receptor beta chains from one specimen sequenced in a study of tumor and adjacent non-tumor tissue in lung cancer. A modified ARM-PCR protocol with three rounds of nested PCR amplified TCRbeta. From the multiplex PCR reads, TCRdb called clonotypes with MiXCR, one entry per CDR3 protein. The data hold about 110,000 distinct CDR3 sequences, with around 80% observed a single time. The template was RNA from unsorted bulk tissue. Sequencing used lung tumor tissue. The receptors here all came from a woman aged 55-69 years with non-small cell lung cancer.

About this clonotype: A much larger clone differs by one base, so this may be a read error. The chain employs TRBV10-1 and TRBJ2-3; D ambiguous. This CDR3 is built from 13 residues. Germline CDR1 is WNHNN and CDR2 is SYGVQD (reference sequence). The CDR3 DNA is TGCGCCAGCAATGAGTCTAGAGAATCTACGCAGTATTTT. As protein: CASNESRESTQYF.

The chain is built from TRBV11-2 and TRBJ1-5, with 7 bases that match TRBD1. Germline V gene sequence: CDR1 SGHAT, CDR2 FQNNGV. The length of the CDR3 is 13 residues. After removal of 8 bases from V and 9 bases from J, the junction contained 10 bases not matched to a gene. Here the CDR3 reads CASYRDRGLPQHF. DNA for the CDR3: TGTGCCAGCTACCGGGACAGAGGTCTGCCCCAGCATTTT.

For this clonotype: A much larger clone sits a single nucleotide away, making a read error possible. Given the absence of the conserved phenylalanine or tryptophan at the CDR3 end, a read error is likely. V is TRBV20-1 and J is TRBJ1-6, with a possible D match to TRBD1 (5 bases). Germline V lookup: CDR1 DFQATT, CDR2 SNEGSKA (reference sequence). V was cut by 5 bases and J by 7 bases, with 9 bases left in between. The CDR3 spans 12 residues. CDR3 residues: CSAGTFNSPLHY. DNA for the CDR3: TGCAGTGCTGGGACCTTCAATTCACCCCTCCACTAT.

In the case of this clonotype: A much larger clone lies a single base off, so this may be a read error. The chain uses TRBV20-1 and TRBJ1-5; the D gene is possibly TRBD1 (5 bases). The V end lost 2 bases, the J end lost 1 base, and 9 bases lay between the germline ends. The germline CDR1 and CDR2 sequences are DFQATT and SNEGSKA (reference sequence). The CDR3 contains 14 residues. The CDR3 sequence: CSARSQGSNQPQHF. Written as DNA, the CDR3 is TGCAGTGCTAGAAGCCAGGGAAGCAATCAGCCCCAGCATTTT.

The genes are TRBV11-2 and TRBJ1-4; D gene ambiguous. V dropped 6 bases and J dropped 7 bases, with 21 bases sitting between them. Looked up from germline, CDR1 is SGHAT and CDR2 is FQNNGV. The length of the CDR3 is 16 residues. Written as DNA, the CDR3 is TGTGCCAGCAGGCAAATAGTTACCCGGAGGAGTGAAAAACTGTTTTTT. Translating it yields CASRQIVTRRSEKLFF. The full variable domain, rest sourced from reference TRBV11-2 and TRBJ1-4, is EAGVAQSPRYKIIEKRQSVAFWCNPISGHATLYWYQQILGQGPKLLIQFQNNGVVDDSQLPKDRFSAERLKGVDSTLKIQPAKLEDSAVYLCASRQIVTRRSEKLFFGSGTQLSVL.

This clonotype was observed a few times. This chain links TRBV4-3 with TRBJ2-7, with D uncertain. The germline V gene has CDR1 LGHNA and CDR2 YSLEER. The V gene lost 10 bases and the J gene lost 2 bases, with 21 bases spanning the gap. The CDR3 consists of 15 residues. The CDR3 region has the DNA TGCGCCATTAGCCAAGATCGAGGTGGGACCTACGAGCAGTACTTC. This gives the protein CAISQDRGGTYEQYF.

The sample holds one count of this clonotype. A read error may be the cause here, since a much bigger clone is one base away. In this CDR3 the conserved last residue, phenylalanine or tryptophan, is missing, so a read error is likely. The chain links TRBV28 to TRBJ2-2; D possibly corresponds to TRBD1 (6 bases). Trimming pared 11 bases from V and 4 bases from J, leaving 17 bases between. The CDR3 length is 14 residues. Germline values: CDR1 MDHEN, CDR2 SYDVKM. DNA for the CDR3: TGTGCCGCCCGGGACACGGGTACCACCGGGGAGCTGTTTTTA. Translating it yields CAARDTGTTGELFL.